This TCR beta chain emerged from a study of chemoradiotherapy in HPV16-positive cancers. Method: immunoSEQ multiplex PCR; TCRdb's copy keeps in-frame clones and lacks some. The repertoire holds more than 450 clones, with roughly four fifths as singletons. Repeated repertoire sampling spanned the course of chemoradiotherapy. From germline, CDR1 is LNHNV and CDR2 YYDKDF (reference sequence). This CDR3 is 22 amino acids long. V shed 2 bases and J 2 bases; nucleotides not matched to a gene: 20. V usage is TRBV15 and J usage is TRBJ2-1, with TRBD2 matching 11 bases. This TCR derives from a human donor with HPV-associated anogenital cancer. The material was tumor tissue, obtained from a patient who underwent chemoradiotherapy. The CDR3 protein is CATSRFGKGLAAFRSAYNEQFF. For the CDR3, the DNA is TGTGCCACCAGCAGATTCGGCAAGGGACTAGCGGCTTTCAGATCAGCCTACAATGAGCAGTTCTTC.